These 4 T cell receptor beta chains originate from one sample sequenced in a study of cytomegalovirus exposure and HLA in healthy donors. TCRdb keeps only in-frame clones here, not all; method: immunoSEQ multiplex PCR. The table has roughly 50,000 clones, around nine tenths seen once; the top ten hold more than 8%. Sequencing was performed on PBMCs. The receptor set was obtained from a woman aged 18-29 years in good health and CMV-seropositive.

This rearrangement joins TRBV30 to TRBJ2-3, with 7 bases fitting TRBD1. V lost 2 bases and J lost 6; bases outside the gene matches: 5. The V gene's germline CDR1 is GTSNPN and CDR2 SVGIG (reference sequence). This CDR3 comprises 13 residues. The CDR3 region is CAWSQTGWDTQYF. CDR3 coding DNA: TGTGCCTGGAGTCAGACAGGGTGGGATACGCAGTATTTT.

V and J are TRBV7-9 and TRBJ2-7; 10 nucleotides match TRBD2. CDR1 is SEHNR, CDR2 FQNEAQ, per germline (reference sequence). V dropped 5 bases and J dropped 5; count of bases not matched to a gene: 9. The CDR3 is 15 residues long. The CDR3 spells CASSGPGTSVHEQYF. CDR3 DNA: TGTGCCAGCAGCGGACCCGGGACTAGCGTACACGAGCAGTACTTC.

The chain links TRBV19 to TRBJ2-1; 10 nucleotides match TRBD2. The CDR3 totals 19 residues. Unmatched junction bases numbered 17, after V lost 1 base and J lost 8 bases. Germline V gene lookup returns CDR1 LNHDA and CDR2 SQIVND (reference sequence). CDR3 sequence: CASSIGPQRAGGHGDEQFF. DNA for the CDR3: TGTGCCAGTAGTATAGGCCCCCAACGAGCGGGGGGGCATGGAGATGAGCAGTTCTTC.

This clone was recorded once. The gene calls are TRBV5-1 and TRBJ1-2; 7 nucleotides agree with TRBD1. The CDR3 is made up of 12 amino acids. Germline CDR1 and CDR2: SGHRS and YFSETQ. J was trimmed by 5 bases and V by 2 bases; bases with no gene match: 0. CDR3 nucleotide sequence: TGCGCCAGCAGCTTACAGGGGTATGGCTACACCTTC. Its protein product is CASSLQGYGYTF.